Listed here are 26 T cell receptor beta chains from one sample, sequenced in a study of monozygotic twins with inflammatory bowel disease. No DNA is given; TCRdb re-called the 5' RACE reads and lists each CDR3 protein once. The sample has around 140,000 distinct CDR3 sequences, and its top ten clones hold about 2.6%. Sequencing was carried out using blood. The origin of the receptors is a human donor with ulcerative colitis or Crohn's disease, or a healthy co-twin of an affected twin (not recorded which).

This chain connects TRBV19 to TRBJ2-1; TCRdb proposes TRBD1, but this gene call is untestable without DNA. The germline gives CDR1 LNHDA, CDR2 SQIVND (reference sequence). This CDR3 region has 16 residues. The CDR3 sequence: CASNLLPGQGSNEQFF.

V and J are TRBV20-1 and TRBJ2-1; TCRdb designates TRBD1, a call that cannot be tested without DNA. This CDR3 comprises 14 residues. CDR1 and CDR2 (germline): DFQATT, SNEGSKA (reference sequence). The CDR3 reads CSANRGGSIGEQFF.

This chain joins TRBV4-1 and TRBJ2-7; the TCRdb D gene call, TRBD2, has no DNA to confirm it. The germline V gene encodes CDR1 MGHRA and CDR2 YSYEKL. The CDR3 consists of 16 residues. The CDR3: CASSQEPGLAVYEQYF.

The chain combines TRBV3-1 with TRBJ1-1. The CDR3 totals 15 residues. From germline, CDR1 is LGHDT and CDR2 YNNKEL (reference sequence). The CDR3 spells CASSQGAGPGGEAFF.

The J gene is TRBJ1-1, the V gene TRBV20-1; there is no DNA to check the TCRdb D call of TRBD1. Germline-derived CDR1 and CDR2 are DFQATT and SNEGSKA (reference sequence). The CDR3 is made up of 13 amino acids. CDR3 residues: CSAREDRYTEAFF.

V is TRBV30 and J is TRBJ2-5; TCRdb proposes TRBD2, but this gene call is untestable without DNA. Germline V lookup: CDR1 GTSNPN, CDR2 SVGIG (reference sequence). The CDR3 extends over 15 amino acids. The CDR3 protein is CAWKTTTSGAETQYF.

This rearrangement joins TRBV5-6 to TRBJ1-1. This CDR3 region has 14 residues. Per germline, CDR1 SGHDT and CDR2 YYEEEE. CDR3 sequence: CASSLGLRDTEAFF. The full variable domain, rest sourced from reference TRBV5-6 and TRBJ1-1, is DAGVTQSPTHLIKTRGQQVTLRCSPKSGHDTVSWYQQALGQGPQFIFQYYEEEERQRGNFPDRFSGHQFPNYSSELNVNALLLGDSALYLCASSLGLRDTEAFFGQGTRLTVV.

The V and J genes are TRBV25-1 and TRBJ2-2; the TCRdb D gene call, TRBD2, has no DNA to confirm it. This CDR3 spans 15 amino acids. Germline-derived CDR1 and CDR2 are MGHDK and SYGVNS. The CDR3 region is CASRALAGVTGELFF.

V gene TRBV20-1 combines with J gene TRBJ1-1; the TCRdb D gene call, TRBD1, has no DNA to confirm it. This CDR3 contains 14 residues. Germline lookup yields CDR1 DFQATT and CDR2 SNEGSKA (reference sequence). The CDR3 loop reads CSAKRGGLNTEAFF.

The chain uses TRBV5-1 and TRBJ1-1; the D gene TCRdb calls, TRBD1, cannot be checked with no DNA. The CDR3 totals 14 residues. The germline V gene has CDR1 SGHRS and CDR2 YFSETQ. CDR3 protein: CASSLFGRDTEAFF.

V and J are TRBV6-2 or TRBV6-3 and TRBJ2-1; TCRdb's assignment of TRBD2 cannot be checked, as there is no DNA. The CDR3 runs 16 residues. Germline V CDR1 and CDR2: MNHEY, SVGEGT. The CDR3 loop reads CASSGRLAGGWNEQFF.

This chain joins TRBV7-2 and TRBJ2-7. Germline CDR1 and CDR2: SGHTA and FQGNSA. The CDR3 has 15 residues. CDR3 sequence: CASSLRNSGSYEQYF.

The rearrangement links TRBV27 to TRBJ2-1; as DNA is missing, the TRBD1 call by TCRdb cannot be tested. The CDR3 has 15 amino acids. Germline assignment: CDR1 MNHEY and CDR2 SMNVEV (reference sequence). CDR3: CASRPGGSRVNEQFF.

The V call is TRBV7-2, the J call TRBJ1-5. The germline V gene encodes CDR1 SGHTA and CDR2 FQGNSA. The CDR3 consists of 15 residues. CDR3 protein: CASSVYVNSNQPQHF.

The chain combines TRBV4-3 with TRBJ2-1; checking the TCRdb D call of TRBD2 is not possible without DNA. This CDR3 comprises 15 residues. CDR1 is LGHNA and CDR2 is YSLEER in the germline V gene. CDR3 region: CASSQDTGALWEQFF.

The CDR3 here is CASSLYSRADTQYF. This chain joins TRBV5-1 and TRBJ2-3. This CDR3 has 14 residues. Germline V CDR1 and CDR2: SGHRS, YFSETQ.

This chain connects TRBV11-2 to TRBJ1-1; no DNA is available, so the TRBD1 call from TCRdb remains unchecked. The CDR3 extends over 15 amino acids. Germline CDR1 and CDR2: SGHAT and FQNNGV. The CDR3: CASSSIYRGSAEAFF.

The J gene is TRBJ1-2, the V gene TRBV20-1; the D call of TRBD1 rests on TCRdb alone, since no DNA is present to check it. This CDR3 has 11 residues. CDR1 is DFQATT and CDR2 is SNEGSKA in the germline V gene (reference sequence). CDR3: CSATQGDGYTF.

The rearrangement links TRBV5-1 to TRBJ2-3. The CDR3 length is 14 residues. The germline V gene encodes CDR1 SGHRS and CDR2 YFSETQ. The CDR3 sequence is CTSSWDRSTDTQYF.

The chain employs TRBV19 and TRBJ2-1; TCRdb gives TRBD2 as the D gene, but with no DNA this cannot be confirmed. The CDR3 is made up of 18 amino acids. Germline assignment: CDR1 LNHDA and CDR2 SQIVND (reference sequence). The CDR3 here is CASSPRTSGSSSYNEQFF.

The chain employs TRBV5-1 and TRBJ1-5. Germline lookup yields CDR1 SGHRS and CDR2 YFSETQ. This CDR3 contains 13 residues. The CDR3 loop reads CASSLAGDQPQHF.

The chain employs TRBV5-1 and TRBJ2-1; TCRdb gives TRBD1 as the D gene, but with no DNA this cannot be confirmed. The CDR3 spans 13 residues. Germline CDR1 is SGHRS and CDR2 is YFSETQ. This CDR3 is CASSLDRFNEQFF.

The chain has TRBV12-3 or TRBV12-4 and TRBJ2-5; checking the TCRdb D call of TRBD2 is not possible without DNA. There are 14 residues in the CDR3. The CDR3 here is CASSSRDLEETQYF.

The rearrangement links TRBV7-2 to TRBJ2-1; TCRdb gives TRBD2 as the D gene, but with no DNA this cannot be confirmed. The CDR3 contains 17 residues. The V gene's germline CDR1 is SGHTA and CDR2 FQGNSA. This chain's CDR3 is CASSLVGGLAGGIEQFF.

V is TRBV12-3 or TRBV12-4 and J is TRBJ2-7; checking the TCRdb D call of TRBD1 is not possible without DNA. The CDR3 is made up of 18 amino acids. CDR3 sequence reads: CASSFRDRRGNREGRQYF.

This rearrangement joins TRBV11-3 to TRBJ2-1; there is no DNA to check the TCRdb D call of TRBD1. In germline, CDR1 is SGHNT, CDR2 YENEEA. The length of the CDR3 is 14 residues. The chain's CDR3 is CASSSGTVNNEQFF. Complete variable domain (other parts from reference TRBV11-3 and TRBJ2-1): EAGVVQSPRYKIIEKKQPVAFWCNPISGHNTLYWYLQNLGQGPELLIRYENEEAVDDSQLPKDRFSAERLKGVDSTLKIQPAELGDSAVYLCASSSGTVNNEQFFGPGTRLTVL.